This T cell receptor (beta chain) appears in the sequencing data of a study of T cell responses to AZD1222 COVID-19 vaccine. As regards this clone: Its target is unknown.

Data came from immunoSEQ multiplex PCR; TCRdb stores just in-frame clones and leaves some out. Here the sample spans 130,000 to 150,000 clones, about 87% being singletons. The study's findings and limits: Clonal diversity may have been underestimated, and the donors were mostly white British, with more females than males. Among vaccine-associated CD4 TCRs, coverage spanned spike, with dominance at 160-218 and 743-854. After two AZD1222 doses, spike-specific TCR breadth and depth rose versus day 0. Reports indicate that nearly half of spike-specific TCRs are directed at unmutated variant regions.

CDR3 size: 14 residues. Trimming left V 6 bases short and J 6 bases short, with 15 bases between. Germline V gene lookup returns CDR1 KGHSH and CDR2 LQKENI. The rearrangement uses TRBV18 and TRBJ2-1; D is perhaps TRBD1 (5 bases). The TCR sequence derives from an adult in good health. The sequencing here drew on peripheral blood, taken on day 0 of AZD1222 vaccination. The CDR3 reads CASSLRDGFNEQFF. CDR3 DNA sequence: TGTGCCAGCTCCCTCAGGGATGGGTTCAATGAGCAGTTCTTC. The full variable domain, completed using reference TRBV18 and TRBJ2-1, is NAGVMQNPRHLVRRRGQEARLRCSPMKGHSHVYWYRQLPEEGLKFMVYLQKENIIDESGMPKERFSAEFPKEGPSILRIQQVVRGDSAAYFCASSLRDGFNEQFFGPGTRLTVL.